The 25 T cell receptor beta chains below all came from one sample that was sequenced in a study of shared clonotypes between healthy human individuals. The assay was immunoSEQ multiplex PCR, and TCRdb's table has in-frame clones only and misses some. The sample shows approximately 500,000 clones, 75% to 80% of them seen only once. Sequencing used PBMCs. The receptors derive from a woman in her forties in good health. Some clones in this sample may be carry-over from other donors' samples.

On this clone itself: A clone one base away is much larger, so this may be a read error. CDR3 nucleotides: TGTGCCAGCAGCCCAGGGTACTCTGGAAACACCATATATTTT. The encoded protein is CASSPGYSGNTIYF. J is TRBJ1-3 and V is TRBV7-8, with D tentatively TRBD1 (5 bases). From germline, CDR1 is SGHVS and CDR2 FQNEAQ. Trimming shortened V by 5 bases and J by 0 bases, and 8 bases separated the two germline ends. This CDR3 is 14 amino acids long.

This chain links TRBV14 with TRBJ2-1; 9 bases are a match to TRBD2. The V and J ends lost 4 bases and 10 bases, in that order; junction bases with no gene match: 5. CDR1 is SGHDN, CDR2 FVKESK, per germline. This CDR3 has 13 residues. The CDR3 protein is CASSLGLAREQFF. In DNA, the CDR3 is TGTGCCAGCAGCCTTGGACTAGCGAGAGAGCAGTTCTTC.

The J gene is TRBJ2-1, the V gene TRBV9; 9 bases are a match to TRBD2. The germline V gene encodes CDR1 SGDLS and CDR2 YYNGEE. This CDR3 comprises 14 residues. J gave up 3 bases and V 3 bases, and 1 base lay outside the gene matches. The CDR3 sequence is CASSGAGGYNEQFF. CDR3 nucleotide sequence: TGTGCCAGCAGCGGAGCGGGAGGCTACAATGAGCAGTTCTTC.

The rearrangement links TRBV11-2 to TRBJ1-2, with D perhaps matching TRBD1 (6 bases). The CDR3 consists of 15 residues. Germline V gene lookup returns CDR1 SGHAT and CDR2 FQNNGV. Trimming shortened V by 2 bases and J by 4 bases, and 14 bases separated the two germline ends. CDR3 sequence: CASSLFADSLYGYTF. CDR3 DNA: TGTGCCAGCAGCTTATTCGCGGACAGTCTCTATGGCTACACCTTC.

The chain carries TRBV5-6 and TRBJ2-1; D not resolved. Germline V gene sequence: CDR1 SGHDT, CDR2 YYEEEE. V was shortened by 4 bases and J by 9 bases, with 11 bases between the two germline ends. The CDR3 is 12 residues long. CDR3 in DNA: TGTGCCAGCAGCGGGCCGGTTGGTGAGCAGTTCTTC. Translating it yields CASSGPVGEQFF.

This chain connects TRBV28 to TRBJ2-4; either TRBD1 or TRBD2 may fit D (5 bases each). CDR3 size: 18 residues. Germline V gene sequence: CDR1 MDHEN, CDR2 SYDVKM. Trimming took off 3 bases at V and 0 bases at J, with 18 bases between the two ends. The CDR3: CASSFGLSGLIAKNIQYF. The CDR3 region has the DNA TGTGCCAGCAGTTTTGGGCTTTCGGGGCTAATAGCCAAAAACATTCAGTACTTC.

The chain carries TRBV30 and TRBJ2-3; unclear D gene. From germline, CDR1 is GTSNPN and CDR2 SVGIG (reference sequence). This CDR3 comprises 11 residues. Trimming shortened V by 5 bases and J by 2 bases, and 5 bases separated the two germline ends. CDR3 nucleotides: TGTGCCTGGGGGCTCACAGATACGCAGTATTTT. It translates to CAWGLTDTQYF.

The chain recombines TRBV30 with TRBJ2-7; a possible D gene is TRBD1 (5 bases). Trimming cost V 2 bases and J 1 base, with 12 bases left between them. The CDR3 runs to 14 residues. CDR1 is GTSNPN and CDR2 is SVGIG in the germline V gene (reference sequence). CDR3 sequence: CAWSRGGVSYEQYF. In DNA form, the CDR3 reads TGTGCCTGGAGTAGGGGTGGAGTATCCTACGAGCAGTACTTC.

The chain combines TRBV5-1 with TRBJ2-2; 10 bases map to TRBD1. CDR3 size: 18 residues. CDR1 is SGHRS, CDR2 YFSETQ, per germline. V was clipped by 4 bases and J by 5 bases; unmatched bases: 14. The CDR3 reads CASSPPAPGQGLTGELFF. The CDR3 DNA reads as TGCGCCAGCAGCCCCCCGGCCCCGGGACAGGGGTTGACCGGGGAGCTGTTTTTT.

This clone was detected many times. The V and J genes are TRBV7-3 and TRBJ2-7; 10 nucleotides agree with TRBD2. The trim removed 1 base at V and 4 bases at J, leaving 13 bases unmatched. This CDR3 region has 18 residues. The germline V gene encodes CDR1 SGHTA and CDR2 FQGTGA. The CDR3 region has the DNA TGTGCCAGCAGCTTAAATTTAGGTGGTCTAGCGGGAGAATACGAGCAGTACTTC. Translating it yields CASSLNLGGLAGEYEQYF.

This chain connects TRBV6-1 to TRBJ1-4; 8 nucleotides line up with TRBD1. CDR3 length: 17 residues. J was trimmed by 4 bases and V by 4 bases; bases with no gene match: 11. The V gene's germline CDR1 is MNHNS and CDR2 SASEGT. The CDR3 DNA follows: TGTGCCAGCAGTGTGACAGGGGCCAGAAACCTTAATGAAAAACTGTTTTTT. This translates into CASSVTGARNLNEKLFF.

The chain uses TRBV10-3 and TRBJ1-1, with a tentative D call TRBD1 (6 bases). This CDR3 contains 13 residues. Trimming stripped 6 bases from V and 1 base from J, with 9 bases between. From germline, CDR1 is ENHRY and CDR2 SYGVKD. The CDR3 nucleotides read TGTGCCATCAGACAGGGTACGAACACTGAAGCTTTCTTT. This codes for CAIRQGTNTEAFF.

This rearrangement joins TRBV7-2 to TRBJ1-1; unclear D gene. The V gene's germline CDR1 is SGHTA and CDR2 FQGNSA. V gave up 3 bases and J gave up 2 bases, with 7 bases separating them. The CDR3 runs to 13 residues. The CDR3 loop is CASSFRGNTEAFF. In nucleotides, the CDR3 is TGTGCCAGCAGCTTTCGGGGAAACACTGAAGCTTTCTTT.

This chain connects TRBV28 to TRBJ2-1, with TRBD1 identical over 10 bases. With 2 bases clipped from V and 8 bases from J, the junction kept 9 bases outside the gene matches. Per the germline V gene, CDR1 is MDHEN and CDR2 is SYDVKM. CDR3 length: 16 amino acids. Here the CDR3 reads CASSLTLGQGFHEQFF. CDR3 DNA sequence: TGTGCCAGCAGTTTAACTTTGGGACAGGGGTTCCATGAGCAGTTCTTC.

The chain has TRBV4-2 and TRBJ2-1; 9 nucleotides agree with TRBD2. Per germline, CDR1 LGHNA and CDR2 YNFKEQ. Trimming took 3 bases from V and 4 from J; bases not matched to a gene: 4. The CDR3 is made up of 15 amino acids. The CDR3 reads CASSQASGEYNEQFF. In DNA, the CDR3 is TGTGCCAGCAGCCAGGCTAGCGGGGAGTACAATGAGCAGTTCTTC.

The genes are TRBV30 and TRBJ2-2; no clear D gene. Looked up from germline, CDR1 is GTSNPN and CDR2 is SVGIG (reference sequence). Trimming pared 3 bases from V and 4 bases from J, leaving 9 bases between. This CDR3 spans 13 amino acids. CDR3 DNA: TGTGCCTGGAGAGGGTCGCGCACCGGGGAGCTGTTTTTT. Residues: CAWRGSRTGELFF.

J is TRBJ2-7 and V is TRBV7-2; tentatively, D is TRBD2 (6 bases). V lost 3 bases and J lost 6, with 9 bases in between. The CDR3 runs to 12 residues. CDR1 and CDR2 (germline): SGHTA, FQGNSA. Here the CDR3 reads CASSLTRSEQYF. In DNA form, the CDR3 reads TGTGCCAGCAGCTTGACTAGGTCCGAGCAGTACTTC.

The V call is TRBV11-1, the J call TRBJ1-2; D is unresolved. V was shortened by 1 base and J by 4 bases, with 13 bases between the two germline ends. Germline-derived CDR1 and CDR2 are SGHAT and FQDESV (reference sequence). This CDR3 is built from 15 residues. The CDR3 DNA reads as TGTGCCAGCAGCTTAGAGACCGGACGGAGCTATGGCTACACCTTC. It specifies CASSLETGRSYGYTF.

The chain carries TRBV11-2 and TRBJ1-1; D unclear. CDR3 length: 18 amino acids. Trimming removed 4 bases from V and 4 bases from J, with 25 bases in between. The germline V gene has CDR1 SGHAT and CDR2 FQNNGV. The CDR3 sequence: CASSYFGSLLGRGTEAFF. The CDR3 DNA reads TGTGCCAGCAGCTACTTTGGGTCCCTCCTGGGCCGTGGCACTGAAGCTTTCTTT.

This chain uses TRBV7-8 with TRBJ1-5; D is unresolved. V was trimmed by 4 bases and J by 0 bases, leaving 10 bases between them. CDR1 is SGHVS, CDR2 FQNEAQ, per germline. The CDR3 is 15 amino acids. CDR3 loop: CASSSSLDSNQPQHF. CDR3 sequence (DNA): TGTGCCAGCAGCTCTAGCCTGGATAGCAATCAGCCCCAGCATTTT.

This chain joins TRBV9 and TRBJ2-5; 9 bases match TRBD2. Trimming cost V 4 bases and J 5 bases; bases outside gene matches: 3. Per the germline V gene, CDR1 is SGDLS and CDR2 is YYNGEE. This CDR3 is 13 amino acids long. The DNA for the CDR3 is TGTGCCAGCAGCCTAGCGGGAACTGAGACCCAGTACTTC. This sequence encodes CASSLAGTETQYF.

This clone was seen repeatedly, ten times or more. This sequence joins TRBV27 and TRBJ2-1; 7 nucleotides align to TRBD1. The CDR3 covers 13 residues. The V gene's germline CDR1 is MNHEY and CDR2 SMNVEV (reference sequence). After removal of 7 bases from V and 7 bases from J, the junction contained 7 bases not matched to a gene. The CDR3 region has the DNA TGTGCCAGCATTCGACAGGGTGGGAATGAGCAGTTCTTC. This translates into CASIRQGGNEQFF.

The chain employs TRBV5-1 and TRBJ2-3, with a tentative D call TRBD1 (5 bases). Germline assignment: CDR1 SGHRS and CDR2 YFSETQ. This CDR3 region has 14 residues. V lost 0 bases to trimming and J lost 6 bases, with 11 bases between them. CDR3 protein: CASSLEGARDTQYF. CDR3 DNA sequence: TGCGCCAGCAGCTTGGAAGGGGCAAGGGATACGCAGTATTTT.

The chain uses TRBV19 and TRBJ2-5; a weak D match, TRBD2 (5 bases). Germline V CDR1 and CDR2: LNHDA, SQIVND (reference sequence). This CDR3 region has 13 residues. V lost 6 bases and J lost 2, with 10 bases in between. CDR3 sequence (DNA): TGTGCCAGTAGGTTTGGAGGACAAGAGACCCAGTACTTC. It is translated as CASRFGGQETQYF.

This clone was observed a few times. The V and J genes are TRBV7-8 and TRBJ2-5; D is possibly TRBD2 (6 bases). CDR3 size: 15 residues. Trimming took 4 bases from V and 2 from J, leaving 14 bases between them. CDR1 and CDR2 from the germline V gene are SGHVS and FQNEAQ. Here the CDR3 DNA reads TGTGCCAGCAGCTCCCGGACTAACGAGCAAGAGACCCAGTACTTC. Amino acids: CASSSRTNEQETQYF.